This record looks at one TCR beta chain sequence and its context. These data originate in a study of Tregs in tolerant kidney transplant recipients. Profiled with immunoSEQ multiplex PCR; TCRdb holds only in-frame clones, not every one. The data include tens of thousands of clones; the top ten clones carry less than 2%. Recipients received nonmyeloablative bone marrow transplants from related graft donors, with transient mixed chimerism. The sample consisted of CD4+ T cells from blood (PBMCs), taken 24 months after the transplant. This TCR came from a human patient who received a combined kidney and bone marrow transplant. Some of the T cells might come from the graft donor.

The sequenced CDR3 bases are TGTGCCACCGGCTGGCAGGGTGCCTCTGAA. Its translation: CATGWQGASE. In full, the CDR3 is CATGWQGASEAFF. The chain joins TRBV7-9 to TRBJ1-1, with D possibly being TRBD1 (5 bases). The read ends 3 residues before the CDR3 terminus; that terminus is restored from the germline J gene. Germline-derived CDR1 and CDR2 are SEHNR and FQNEAQ (reference sequence). Trimming took off 10 bases at V and 6 bases at J, with 18 bases between the two ends. CDR3 length equals 13 residues.